The clone carrying this TCR beta chain occurred a few times. What it recognizes is unknown. This sample was taken from a study of blood T cells in healthy people across ages. Whole-study results and caveats: Roughly linearly, TCR beta diversity per million T cells fell as age increased.

Isolation per sample recovered at least 7 million PBMCs. A J-beta primer mix and a sample-barcoded 5' primer were used in a second PCR of about 6 to 12 cycles. TCRdb reprocessed the 5' RACE reads via MiXCR and lists one record per CDR3 protein. The table lists 750,000 or so distinct CDR3 sequences, approximately 25% of them singletons. The CDR3 length is 16 residues. V was cut by 1 base and J by 7 bases, with 20 bases left in between. Germline CDR1 MGHRA, CDR2 YSYEKL. Another study also made use of these data, one on T cells of mothers and their children. As reported in that work: At a rate of 1.5 ug per 15 ul, cDNA synthesis received all of the extracted RNA.

Sequencing input: blood. The source of this sequence is a boy aged 10-17 years in good health. This sequence joins TRBV4-1 and TRBJ2-7; TRBD1 might be the D (6 bases). For the CDR3, the DNA is TGCGCCAGCAGCCAAGTGGGTCAGGGGAACGAATATGAGCAGTACTTC. Translating it yields CASSQVGQGNEYEQYF.